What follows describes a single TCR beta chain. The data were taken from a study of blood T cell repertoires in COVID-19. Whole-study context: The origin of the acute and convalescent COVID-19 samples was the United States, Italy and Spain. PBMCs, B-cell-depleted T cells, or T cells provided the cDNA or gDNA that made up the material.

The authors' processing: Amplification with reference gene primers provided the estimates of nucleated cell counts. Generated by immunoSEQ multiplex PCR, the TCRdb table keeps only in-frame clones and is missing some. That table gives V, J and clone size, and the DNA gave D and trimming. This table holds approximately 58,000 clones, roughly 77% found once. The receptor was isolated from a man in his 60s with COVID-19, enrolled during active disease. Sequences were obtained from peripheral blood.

The CDR3 region is CASSQGGGHGTGELFF. The CDR3 region has the DNA TGCGCCAGCAGCCAAGGAGGGGGCCATGGCACCGGGGAGCTGTTTTTT. This chain uses TRBV4-3 with TRBJ2-2; 7 nucleotides match TRBD1. The CDR3 sequence is 16 residues long. Germline lookup yields CDR1 LGHNA and CDR2 YSLEER. Germline trimming cut 1 base from V and 4 bases from J; bases unmatched to any gene: 6.